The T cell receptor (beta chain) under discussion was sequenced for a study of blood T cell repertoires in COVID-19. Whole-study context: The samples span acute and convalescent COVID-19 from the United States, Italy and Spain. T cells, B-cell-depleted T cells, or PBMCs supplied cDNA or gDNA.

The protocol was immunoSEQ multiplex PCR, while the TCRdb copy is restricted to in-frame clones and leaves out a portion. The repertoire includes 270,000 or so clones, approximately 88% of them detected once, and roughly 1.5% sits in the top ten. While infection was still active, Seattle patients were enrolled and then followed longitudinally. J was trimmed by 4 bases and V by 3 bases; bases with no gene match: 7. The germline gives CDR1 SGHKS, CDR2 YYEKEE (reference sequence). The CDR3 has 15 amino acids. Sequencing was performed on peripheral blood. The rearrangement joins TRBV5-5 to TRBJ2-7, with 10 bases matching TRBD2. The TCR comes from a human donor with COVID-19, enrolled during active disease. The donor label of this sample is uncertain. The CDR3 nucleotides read TGTGCCAGCAGCTCCTCCGGGACTAGCGTTTACGAGCAGTACTTC. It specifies CASSSSGTSVYEQYF. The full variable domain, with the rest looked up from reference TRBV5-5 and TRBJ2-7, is DAGVTQSPTHLIKTRGQQVTLRCSPISGHKSVSWYQQVLGQGPQFIFQYYEKEERGRGNFPDRFSARQFPNYSSELNVNALLLGDSALYLCASSSSGTSVYEQYFGPGTRLTVT.